These T cell receptor beta chains were read from a single sample in a study of human T cells and chemical hapten exposure. Each CDR3 protein is one row after TCRdb ran MiXCR on the RACE reads. The sample lists 190,000 or so distinct CDR3 sequences, 20% to 25% seen once, with 2% to 3% in the top ten. This sample comprised whole blood, obtained in connection with sensitization to the hapten diphenylcyclopropenone (DPC). The source is a woman in her thirties or forties with alopecia areata. Some clones in this sample may be carry-over from other donors' samples. The CDR3 runs from the conserved cysteine through the conserved F or W. Each record gives: clone size, CDR3 length, D gene, V gene, J gene, CDR3 protein, CDR3 DNA. The D gene is left open where the match is weak. Clone size is shown for a subset of rows, as once, few, many or a class of expanded clone.

size: -
length: 16
D: TRBD1
V: TRBV7-9
J: TRBJ2-7
CDR3: CASSPSGGLSSYEQYF
DNA: TGTGCCAGCAGCCCGTCAGGGGGCTTGAGCTCCTACGAGCAGTACTTC

size: many
length: 13
D: TRBD2
V: TRBV7-9
J: TRBJ2-7
CDR3: CASSSSGSVEQYF
DNA: TGTGCCAGCAGCTCTAGCGGGAGTGTCGAGCAGTACTTC

size: many
length: 14
D: TRBD1
V: TRBV4-3
J: TRBJ2-7
CDR3: CASSRGQGSYEQYF
DNA: TGCGCCAGCAGCCGGGGACAGGGGAGCTACGAGCAGTACTTC

size: few
length: 17
D: -
V: TRBV20-1
J: TRBJ2-6
CDR3: CSALPGGASSGANVLTF
DNA: TGCAGTGCTCTCCCCGGGGGCGCCAGCTCTGGGGCCAACGTCCTGACTTTC

size: -
length: 13
D: -
V: TRBV10-3
J: TRBJ1-1
CDR3: CATGDGMNTEAFF
DNA: TGTGCCACCGGGGACGGAATGAACACTGAAGCTTTCTTT

size: -
length: 13
D: -
V: TRBV20-1
J: TRBJ2-2
CDR3: CSAREGYTGELFF
DNA: TGCAGTGCTAGAGAGGGCTACACCGGGGAGCTGTTTTTT

size: many
length: 15
D: -
V: TRBV20-1
J: TRBJ2-1
CDR3: CSASSGPPSGNEQFF
DNA: TGCAGTGCTAGTAGCGGCCCCCCGTCGGGCAATGAGCAGTTCTTC

size: -
length: 14
D: -
V: TRBV10-3
J: TRBJ2-1
CDR3: CAISARDQYNEQFF
DNA: TGTGCCATCAGTGCCAGGGACCAATATAATGAGCAGTTCTTC

size: many
length: 14
D: TRBD1
V: TRBV6-2/TRBV6-3
J: TRBJ1-2
CDR3: CASRWDRPNYGYTF
DNA: TGTGCCAGCAGGTGGGACAGACCTAACTATGGCTACACCTTC

size: -
length: 14
D: -
V: TRBV10-3
J: TRBJ1-5
CDR3: CAIRAGTGNQPQHF
DNA: TGTGCCATCAGAGCAGGGACGGGCAATCAGCCCCAGCATTTT

size: -
length: 13
D: -
V: TRBV4-2
J: TRBJ2-1
CDR3: CASSGGVYNEQFF
DNA: TGTGCCAGCAGTGGCGGGGTTTACAATGAGCAGTTCTTC

size: -
length: 14
D: -
V: TRBV9
J: TRBJ1-6
CDR3: CASSETGPRGSLHF
DNA: TGTGCCAGCAGCGAAACAGGGCCCCGGGGGTCCCTCCACTTT

size: -
length: 12
D: -
V: TRBV29-1
J: TRBJ2-2
CDR3: CSVESTPGELFF
DNA: TGCAGCGTTGAATCGACTCCCGGGGAGCTGTTTTTT

size: many
length: 13
D: -
V: TRBV18
J: TRBJ2-1
CDR3: CASSPTSYNEQFF
DNA: TGTGCCAGCTCACCGACATCTTACAATGAGCAGTTCTTC

size: -
length: 13
D: -
V: TRBV29-1
J: TRBJ1-1
CDR3: CSVEGRANTEAFF
DNA: TGCAGCGTTGAGGGCAGGGCGAACACTGAAGCTTTCTTT

size: few
length: 17
D: -
V: TRBV19
J: TRBJ2-4
CDR3: CASSITEGGFAKNIQYF
DNA: TGTGCCAGTAGTATCACCGAGGGTGGGTTTGCCAAAAACATTCAGTACTTC

size: -
length: 17
D: TRBD1
V: TRBV5-4
J: TRBJ2-1
CDR3: CASSPRPGQGSYNEQFF
DNA: TGTGCCAGCAGCCCGCGCCCGGGACAGGGGTCCTACAATGAGCAGTTCTTC

size: many
length: 18
D: TRBD1
V: TRBV7-9
J: TRBJ1-5
CDR3: CASSLAGRDRGKHQPQHF
DNA: TGTGCCAGCAGCTTAGCTGGCCGGGACAGGGGGAAGCATCAGCCCCAGCATTTT

size: many
length: 16
D: TRBD2
V: TRBV6-5
J: TRBJ2-4
CDR3: CASSLGLAVAKNIQYF
DNA: TGTGCCAGCAGTCTTGGACTAGCGGTAGCCAAAAACATTCAGTACTTC

size: -
length: 14
D: -
V: TRBV20-1
J: TRBJ2-7
CDR3: CSALRSSRDYEQYF
DNA: TGCAGTGCTCTCCGGTCTTCGCGGGACTACGAGCAGTACTTC

size: few
length: 19
D: TRBD2
V: TRBV7-2
J: TRBJ2-1
CDR3: CASSSPIAGSGNSYNEQFF
DNA: TGTGCCAGCAGCTCCCCAATAGCGGGTAGCGGGAACTCCTACAATGAGCAGTTCTTC

size: -
length: 12
D: -
V: TRBV3-1
J: TRBJ2-3
CDR3: CASSQEPGTQYF
DNA: TGTGCCAGCAGCCAAGAACCGGGTACGCAGTATTTT

size: few
length: 14
D: -
V: TRBV7-8
J: TRBJ2-7
CDR3: CASSLTRSRDEQYF
DNA: TGTGCCAGCAGCTTGACTAGATCACGGGACGAGCAGTACTTC

size: -
length: 14
D: -
V: TRBV7-8
J: TRBJ1-2
CDR3: CASSTGPTNYGYTF
DNA: TGTGCCAGCAGTACAGGGCCGACTAACTATGGCTACACCTTC

size: -
length: 12
D: -
V: TRBV18
J: TRBJ1-5
CDR3: CASSPGGQPQHF
DNA: TGTGCCAGCTCACCGGGGGGTCAGCCCCAGCATTTT

size: few
length: 13
D: TRBD2
V: TRBV20-1
J: TRBJ2-3
CDR3: CSAQTSGRNTQYF
DNA: TGCAGTGCTCAAACTAGCGGGAGAAATACGCAGTATTTT

size: few
length: 14
D: -
V: TRBV28
J: TRBJ2-6
CDR3: CASSPRSGANVLTF
DNA: TGTGCCAGCAGTCCCAGGTCTGGGGCCAACGTCCTGACTTTC

size: few
length: 16
D: TRBD1
V: TRBV3-1
J: TRBJ2-4
CDR3: CASSLHGDRGQNIQYF
DNA: TGTGCCAGCAGCCTCCATGGGGACAGGGGACAAAACATTCAGTACTTC

size: few
length: 14
D: -
V: TRBV20-1
J: TRBJ1-2
CDR3: CSATAWGDGYGYTF
DNA: TGCAGTGCTACCGCCTGGGGGGACGGCTATGGCTACACCTTC

size: many
length: 12
D: -
V: TRBV12-3/TRBV12-4
J: TRBJ1-1
CDR3: CASSFGKTEAFF
DNA: TGTGCCAGCAGTTTTGGGAAGACTGAAGCTTTCTTT

size: few
length: 15
D: -
V: TRBV10-3
J: TRBJ2-5
CDR3: CAISEPERTQETQYF
DNA: TGTGCCATCAGTGAGCCAGAGCGGACCCAGGAGACCCAGTACTTC

size: few
length: 13
D: -
V: TRBV7-3
J: TRBJ2-3
CDR3: CASSLNVGDTQYF
DNA: TGTGCCAGCAGCCTTAACGTCGGGGATACGCAGTATTTT

size: few
length: 17
D: TRBD1
V: TRBV28
J: TRBJ2-4
CDR3: CASSFWGQGLAKNIQYF
DNA: TGTGCCAGCAGTTTTTGGGGACAGGGACTAGCCAAAAACATTCAGTACTTC

size: -
length: 12
D: -
V: TRBV27
J: TRBJ2-7
CDR3: CASSLLPYEQYF
DNA: TGTGCCAGCAGTCTCTTGCCCTACGAGCAGTACTTC

size: few
length: 15
D: -
V: TRBV6-2/TRBV6-3
J: TRBJ1-1
CDR3: CASSYSGIAITEAFF
DNA: TGTGCCAGCAGTTACTCGGGGATAGCGATCACTGAAGCTTTCTTT

size: few
length: 12
D: -
V: TRBV3-1
J: TRBJ2-1
CDR3: CASSPGTGEQFF
DNA: TGTGCCAGCAGCCCAGGGACTGGAGAGCAGTTCTTC

size: -
length: 14
D: -
V: TRBV5-1
J: TRBJ1-4
CDR3: CASSLGDGNEKLFF
DNA: TGCGCCAGCAGCTTGGGGGATGGTAATGAAAAACTGTTTTTT

size: -
length: 17
D: TRBD1
V: TRBV7-9
J: TRBJ2-5
CDR3: CASSTGTGGALQETQYF
DNA: TGTGCCAGCAGCACCGGGACAGGGGGAGCACTCCAAGAGACCCAGTACTTC

size: -
length: 14
D: -
V: TRBV6-2/TRBV6-3
J: TRBJ1-6
CDR3: CASTRPFETSPLHF
DNA: TGTGCCAGCACGAGACCCTTCGAAACTTCACCCCTCCACTTT

size: few
length: 17
D: TRBD2
V: TRBV7-3
J: TRBJ2-3
CDR3: CASSLGGLAGVGDTQYF
DNA: TGTGCCAGCAGCTTAGGTGGACTAGCGGGAGTGGGAGATACGCAGTATTTT

size: -
length: 14
D: -
V: TRBV7-9
J: TRBJ2-1
CDR3: CASSLVMETNEQFF
DNA: TGTGCCAGCAGCTTAGTAATGGAAACTAATGAGCAGTTCTTC

size: -
length: 16
D: TRBD2
V: TRBV20-1
J: TRBJ2-1
CDR3: CSAREGLAGNYNEQFF
DNA: TGCAGTGCTAGAGAAGGACTAGCGGGTAACTACAATGAGCAGTTCTTC

size: few
length: 15
D: -
V: TRBV5-1
J: TRBJ2-2
CDR3: CASSFGSSNTGELFF
DNA: TGCGCCAGCAGCTTCGGGAGTTCGAACACCGGGGAGCTGTTTTTT

size: few
length: 14
D: -
V: TRBV5-6
J: TRBJ2-5
CDR3: CASSLRSMEETQYF
DNA: TGTGCCAGCAGCTTGCGGTCGATGGAAGAGACCCAGTACTTC

size: -
length: 15
D: TRBD2
V: TRBV7-9
J: TRBJ2-7
CDR3: CASSLVGGNSYEQYF
DNA: TGTGCCAGCAGCTTAGTCGGGGGGAACTCCTACGAGCAGTACTTC

size: few
length: 14
D: TRBD2
V: TRBV2
J: TRBJ2-7
CDR3: CASSRSGSSYEQYF
DNA: TGTGCCAGCAGTCGCAGCGGGAGTAGCTACGAGCAGTACTTC

size: -
length: 13
D: TRBD1
V: TRBV7-2
J: TRBJ1-1
CDR3: CASSLLQGDEAFF
DNA: TGTGCCAGCAGCTTACTACAGGGGGATGAAGCTTTCTTT

size: -
length: 14
D: -
V: TRBV29-1
J: TRBJ2-2
CDR3: CSVGAGIDTGELFF
DNA: TGCAGCGTTGGGGCAGGTATCGACACCGGGGAGCTGTTTTTT

size: -
length: 13
D: -
V: TRBV5-1
J: TRBJ1-1
CDR3: CASRVGRDAPQAF
DNA: TGCGCCAGCAGGGTCGGCCGGGACGCCCCTCAAGCCTTT

size: -
length: 15
D: TRBD2
V: TRBV28
J: TRBJ2-2
CDR3: CASSSRLAWTGELFF
DNA: TGTGCCAGCAGTTCGCGACTAGCGTGGACCGGGGAGCTGTTTTTT

size: once
length: 15
D: TRBD1
V: TRBV7-2
J: TRBJ2-7
CDR3: CASSLPAGQVYEQYF
DNA: TGTGCCAGCAGCTTACCGGCGGGACAGGTCTACGAGCAGTACTTC

size: -
length: 16
D: TRBD1
V: TRBV6-5
J: TRBJ1-5
CDR3: CASRPRQGVYNQPQHF
DNA: TGTGCCAGCAGACCCCGACAGGGGGTCTATAATCAGCCCCAGCATTTT

size: -
length: 15
D: -
V: TRBV20-1
J: TRBJ2-7
CDR3: CSARDPRGGGEEQYF
DNA: TGCAGTGCTAGAGATCCAAGGGGAGGGGGCGAGGAGCAGTACTTC

size: -
length: 15
D: TRBD2
V: TRBV9
J: TRBJ2-2
CDR3: CASSVGGAGTGELFF
DNA: TGTGCCAGCAGCGTAGGCGGAGCGGGGACCGGGGAGCTGTTTTTT

size: -
length: 14
D: TRBD1
V: TRBV20-1
J: TRBJ2-5
CDR3: CSARIGTGWETQYF
DNA: TGCAGTGCTAGGATCGGGACAGGATGGGAGACCCAGTACTTC